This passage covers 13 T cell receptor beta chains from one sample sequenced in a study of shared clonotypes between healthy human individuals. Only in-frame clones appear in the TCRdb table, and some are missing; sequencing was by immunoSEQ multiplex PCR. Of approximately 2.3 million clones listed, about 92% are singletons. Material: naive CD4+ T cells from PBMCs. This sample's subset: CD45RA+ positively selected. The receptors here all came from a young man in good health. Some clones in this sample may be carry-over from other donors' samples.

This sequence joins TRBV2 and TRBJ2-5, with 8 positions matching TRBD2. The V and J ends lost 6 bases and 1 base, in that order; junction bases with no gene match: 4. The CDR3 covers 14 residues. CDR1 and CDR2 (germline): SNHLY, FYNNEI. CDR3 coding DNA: TGTGCCAGCAGGGGTAGCGGGGCCCAAGAGACCCAGTACTTC. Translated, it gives CASRGSGAQETQYF.

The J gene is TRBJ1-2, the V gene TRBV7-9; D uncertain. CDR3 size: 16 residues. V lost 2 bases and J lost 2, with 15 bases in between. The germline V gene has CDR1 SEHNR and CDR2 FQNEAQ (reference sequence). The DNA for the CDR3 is TGTGCCAGCAGCTTACTCGGCAGTGACCGAAACTATGGCTACACCTTC. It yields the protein CASSLLGSDRNYGYTF.

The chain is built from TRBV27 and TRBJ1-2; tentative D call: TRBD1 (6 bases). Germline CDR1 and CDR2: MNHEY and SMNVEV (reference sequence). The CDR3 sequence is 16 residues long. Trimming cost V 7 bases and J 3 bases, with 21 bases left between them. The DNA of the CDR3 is TGTGCCAGCAATTGTACAGGGCGAGGGGGAGACTATGGCTACACCTTC. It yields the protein CASNCTGRGGDYGYTF.

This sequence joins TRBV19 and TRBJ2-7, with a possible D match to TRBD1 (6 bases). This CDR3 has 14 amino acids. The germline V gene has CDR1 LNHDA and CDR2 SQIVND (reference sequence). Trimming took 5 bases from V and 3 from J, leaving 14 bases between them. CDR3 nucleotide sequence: TGTGCCAGTAGTGTCGACAGGACACACTACGAGCAGTACTTC. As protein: CASSVDRTHYEQYF. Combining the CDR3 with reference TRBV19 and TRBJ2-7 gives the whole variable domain DGGITQSPKYLFRKEGQNVTLSCEQNLNHDAMYWYRQDPGQGLRLIYYSQIVNDFQKGDIAEGYSVSREKKESFPLTVTSAQKNPTAFYLCASSVDRTHYEQYFGPGTRLTVT.

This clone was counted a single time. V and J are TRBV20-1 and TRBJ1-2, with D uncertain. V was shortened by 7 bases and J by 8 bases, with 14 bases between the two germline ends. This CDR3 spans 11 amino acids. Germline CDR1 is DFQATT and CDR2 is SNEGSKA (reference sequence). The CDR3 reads CSEAGFGGYTF. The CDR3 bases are TGCAGTGAAGCGGGGTTCGGGGGCTACACCTTC.

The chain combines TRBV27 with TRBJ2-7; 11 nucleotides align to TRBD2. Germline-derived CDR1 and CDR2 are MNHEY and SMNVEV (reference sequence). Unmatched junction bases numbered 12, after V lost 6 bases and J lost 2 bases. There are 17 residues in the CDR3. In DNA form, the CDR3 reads TGTGCCAGCAGACGCTCTTCCGGGACTAGCGGAGCCTACGAGCAGTACTTC. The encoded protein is CASRRSSGTSGAYEQYF.

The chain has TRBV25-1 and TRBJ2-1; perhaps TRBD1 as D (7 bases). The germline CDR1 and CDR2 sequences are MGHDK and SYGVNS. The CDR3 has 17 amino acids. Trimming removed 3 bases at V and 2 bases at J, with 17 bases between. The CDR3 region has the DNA TGTGCCAGCAGTGATTCCCCCGGAGGGGGCGCCTACAATGAGCAGTTCTTC. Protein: CASSDSPGGGAYNEQFF.

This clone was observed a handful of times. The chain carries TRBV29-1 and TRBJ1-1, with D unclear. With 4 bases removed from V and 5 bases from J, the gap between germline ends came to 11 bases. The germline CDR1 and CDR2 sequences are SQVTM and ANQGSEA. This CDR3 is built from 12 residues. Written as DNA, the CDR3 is TGCAGCGTTGGGACTGCCGGGACTGAAGCTTTCTTT. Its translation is CSVGTAGTEAFF.

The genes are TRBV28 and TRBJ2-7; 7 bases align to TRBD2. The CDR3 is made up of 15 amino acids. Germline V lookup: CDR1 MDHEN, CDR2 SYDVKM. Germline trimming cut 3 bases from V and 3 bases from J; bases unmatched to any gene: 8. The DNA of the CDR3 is TGTGCCAGCAGTTTTGTCGGGAGGCTCCACTACGAGCAGTACTTC. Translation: CASSFVGRLHYEQYF.

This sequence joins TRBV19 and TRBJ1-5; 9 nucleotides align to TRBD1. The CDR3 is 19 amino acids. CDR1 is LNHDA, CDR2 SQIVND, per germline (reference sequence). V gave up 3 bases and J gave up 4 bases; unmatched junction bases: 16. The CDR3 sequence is CASSIVAAGWTGANQPQHF. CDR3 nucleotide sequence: TGTGCCAGTAGTATTGTGGCGGCCGGGTGGACAGGGGCTAATCAGCCCCAGCATTTT.

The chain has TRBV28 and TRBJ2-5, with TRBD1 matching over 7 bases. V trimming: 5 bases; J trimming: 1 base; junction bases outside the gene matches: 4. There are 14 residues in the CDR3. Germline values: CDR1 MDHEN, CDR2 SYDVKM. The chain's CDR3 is CASSPYRGQETQYF. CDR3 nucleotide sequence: TGTGCCAGCAGTCCCTACAGGGGCCAAGAGACCCAGTACTTC.

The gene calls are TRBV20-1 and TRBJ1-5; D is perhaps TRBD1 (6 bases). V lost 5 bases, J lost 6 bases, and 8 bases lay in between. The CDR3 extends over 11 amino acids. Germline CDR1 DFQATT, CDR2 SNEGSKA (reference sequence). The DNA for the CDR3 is TGCAGTGCTCCGGGGGCTCAGCCCCAGCATTTT. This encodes CSAPGAQPQHF.

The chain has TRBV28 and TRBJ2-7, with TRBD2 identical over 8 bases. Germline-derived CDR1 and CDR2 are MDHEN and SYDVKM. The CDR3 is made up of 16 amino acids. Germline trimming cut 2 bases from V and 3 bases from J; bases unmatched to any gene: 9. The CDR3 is CASSLGGSGTFYEQYF. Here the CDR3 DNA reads TGTGCCAGCAGTTTAGGCGGTAGCGGGACGTTCTACGAGCAGTACTTC.